The 21 T cell receptor beta chains reported below all come from one sample, sequenced in a study of T cell responses to AZD1222 COVID-19 vaccine (dated by TCRdb to the early 2020s). The meaning of the sample's time point label: about 28 days (+/-7) after the second vaccine dose. Library preparation employed the immunoSEQ multiplex PCR assay. TCRdb provides this immuneACCESS table in a form limited to in-frame rearrangements. Some clones are lacking; in checked studies, under half of them reflect an unresolved V gene, and why the rest are absent is not known. This sample holds roughly 100,000 clones; 88% were observed only once. The top ten hold approximately 16% of the sample. Sequencing used peripheral blood, obtained 28 days after the second AZD1222 dose. These receptors came from an adult who received the AZD1222 COVID-19 vaccine.

V gene TRBV28 combines with J gene TRBJ2-6; D might be TRBD1 or TRBD2, each matching 5 bases. The CDR3 consists of 16 residues. Trimming left V 6 bases short and J 0 bases short, with 12 bases between. The germline V gene encodes CDR1 MDHEN and CDR2 SYDVKM. The CDR3: CASSRGALSGANVLTF. DNA of the CDR3: TGTGCCAGCAGCCGAGGGGCCCTCTCTGGGGCCAACGTCCTGACTTTC.

This clone turned up a few times. This chain joins TRBV30 and TRBJ1-4; D may be TRBD1 (6 bases). The ends were cut back, 2 bases at V and 8 bases at J, with 12 bases in the middle. CDR3 length equals 13 residues. CDR1 GTSNPN and CDR2 SVGIG come from the germline V gene (reference sequence). This chain's CDR3 is CAWSSRGGEKLFF. The CDR3 coding sequence is TGTGCCTGGAGTAGCAGGGGCGGCGAAAAACTGTTTTTT.

The chain is built from TRBV5-6 and TRBJ2-7, with a possible D match to TRBD1 (5 bases). The CDR3 loop spans 16 amino acids. CDR1 SGHDT and CDR2 YYEEEE come from the germline V gene. The V end was cut by 6 bases, the J end by 2 bases, with 21 bases between. Written as DNA, the CDR3 is TGTGCCAGCAATGAGCAGGGTTTCGTCCCTCCCTACGAGCAGTACTTC. Protein sequence: CASNEQGFVPPYEQYF.

This chain joins TRBV28 and TRBJ1-6; 7 nucleotides align to TRBD1. Germline V CDR1 and CDR2: MDHEN, SYDVKM. This CDR3 region has 14 residues. V lost 6 bases to trimming and J lost 5 bases; unmatched junction nucleotides: 4. CDR3 DNA: TGTGCCAGCAGATCCGGGACAGATAATTCACCCCTCCACTTT. Amino acids: CASRSGTDNSPLHF.

This clone was observed a handful of times. The chain uses TRBV6-5 and TRBJ1-3; 8 bases map to TRBD1. Germline V gives CDR1 MNHEY, CDR2 SVGAGI. CDR3 length: 15 residues. V shed 6 bases and J 0 bases; nucleotides not matched to a gene: 4. In DNA, the CDR3 is TGTGCCAGCAGCTGGGACAGGTTCTCTGGAAACACCATATATTTT. Translated: CASSWDRFSGNTIYF.

CDR3 DNA: TGTGCCAGCAGCCTGGACGGGGGGCAATTTTTCGATGGCTACACCTTC. This gives the protein CASSLDGGQFFDGYTF. V and J are TRBV6-6 and TRBJ1-2, with D possibly matching TRBD1 (6 bases). Germline CDR1 and CDR2: MNHNY and SVGAGI (reference sequence). Deletions cut 6 bases from V and 6 bases from J, with 23 bases between. The CDR3 sequence is 16 residues long.

This clone is a singleton in its sample. The V gene is TRBV29-1, the J gene TRBJ1-5, with D tentatively TRBD1 (6 bases). Trimming shortened V by 7 bases and J by 4 bases, and 11 bases separated the two germline ends. CDR1 and CDR2 (germline): SQVTM, ANQGSEA. The CDR3 extends over 12 amino acids. CDR3 sequence reads: CSAQGENQPQHF. The CDR3 nucleotides are TGCAGCGCACAGGGTGAAAATCAGCCCCAGCATTTT.

This clone showed up just once. The chain carries TRBV9 and TRBJ2-7, with 8 bases lining up with TRBD2. V lost 2 bases to trimming and J lost 3 bases; unmatched junction nucleotides: 4. The V gene's germline CDR1 is SGDLS and CDR2 YYNGEE. CDR3 length: 14 residues. The CDR3 coding sequence is TGTGCCAGCAGCGTCGGGGGACTAGACTACGAGCAGTACTTC. It encodes CASSVGGLDYEQYF.

The sample holds one count of this clone. The chain combines TRBV6-1 with TRBJ2-6, with D tentatively TRBD1 (5 bases). Germline V CDR1 and CDR2: MNHNS, SASEGT. The CDR3 is 14 residues long. V was cut by 2 bases and J by 4 bases, with 6 bases left in between. CDR3 protein: CASSEQGGANVLTF. The CDR3 DNA reads TGTGCCAGCAGTGAACAGGGAGGGGCCAACGTCCTGACTTTC.

The rearrangement joins TRBV5-1 to TRBJ1-6; D unclear. The CDR3 is 17 residues long. V gave up 4 bases and J gave up 8 bases, with 22 bases separating them. Per the germline V gene, CDR1 is SGHRS and CDR2 is YFSETQ. Here the CDR3 DNA reads TGCGCCAGCAGCCCGGCGGGCGATTCAGCTTCCTATTCACCCCTCCACTTT. It codes for CASSPAGDSASYSPLHF.

The V and J genes are TRBV19 and TRBJ2-7, with no clear D. The CDR3 length is 16 residues. Germline V lookup: CDR1 LNHDA, CDR2 SQIVND (reference sequence). V gave up 6 bases and J gave up 3 bases, with 21 bases separating them. CDR3 residues: CASSAGPAIGNYEQYF. The CDR3 DNA sequence: TGTGCCAGTAGCGCCGGGCCAGCAATAGGGAACTACGAGCAGTACTTC.

This clone was recorded a few times. CDR3 protein: CASSELAGASYEQYF. As DNA, the CDR3 is TGTGCCAGCAGTGAATTAGCGGGAGCCTCCTACGAGCAGTACTTC. V is TRBV6-1 and J is TRBJ2-7; 9 bases are a match to TRBD2. The ends lost 2 bases at V and 0 bases at J; junction bases unmatched: 2. From germline, CDR1 is MNHNS and CDR2 SASEGT. The CDR3 is made up of 15 amino acids.

The chain is built from TRBV29-1 and TRBJ2-7; no definite D call. V lost 4 bases and J 1 base, leaving 11 bases between the germline ends. CDR3 length equals 13 residues. CDR1 is SQVTM and CDR2 is ANQGSEA in the germline V gene. The CDR3 loop is CSVVIQTSYEQYF. The DNA of the CDR3 is TGCAGCGTTGTGATACAGACTTCCTACGAGCAGTACTTC.

This sequence joins TRBV19 and TRBJ2-5; D might be TRBD1 (5 bases). The V gene lost 5 bases and the J gene lost 5 bases, with 21 bases spanning the gap. CDR1 is LNHDA, CDR2 SQIVND, per germline (reference sequence). The CDR3 sequence is 16 residues long. CDR3 protein: CASSPTEQASGETQYF. CDR3 bases: TGTGCCAGTAGTCCGACGGAACAGGCCTCCGGGGAGACCCAGTACTTC.

The CDR3 nucleotides read TGTGCCAGTAGTACGAACGGGCGGGAGGGTCGTTTCAATGAGCAGTTCTTC. As protein: CASSTNGREGRFNEQFF. The chain recombines TRBV19 with TRBJ2-1; 9 bases match TRBD2. The trim removed 4 bases at V and 6 bases at J, leaving 13 bases unmatched. CDR1 is LNHDA and CDR2 is SQIVND in the germline V gene (reference sequence). The CDR3 totals 17 residues.

The rearrangement uses TRBV19 and TRBJ2-1, with 8 bases identical to TRBD1. The CDR3 is 16 residues long. Unmatched junction bases numbered 4, after V lost 1 base and J lost 2 bases. Germline CDR1 LNHDA, CDR2 SQIVND (reference sequence). The CDR3 here is CASSIGQGAPYNEQFF. CDR3 in DNA: TGTGCCAGTAGTATAGGCCAGGGGGCCCCCTACAATGAGCAGTTCTTC.

The gene calls are TRBV12-3 or TRBV12-4 and TRBJ2-5; no clear D gene. The CDR3 covers 13 residues. V lost 4 bases and J lost 4, with 10 bases in between. The CDR3 protein is CASSSRGGETQYF. The CDR3, as DNA: TGTGCCAGCAGTTCCCGCGGCGGAGAGACCCAGTACTTC.

The chain combines TRBV28 with TRBJ1-3; D is unclear. Trimming shortened V by 3 bases and J by 0 bases, and 6 bases separated the two germline ends. CDR3 length: 14 amino acids. CDR1 and CDR2 (germline): MDHEN, SYDVKM. This CDR3 reads CASSFASSGNTIYF. For the CDR3, the DNA is TGTGCCAGCAGTTTCGCGAGCTCTGGAAACACCATATATTTT.

The V gene is TRBV21-1, the J gene TRBJ1-2; the DNA was not used to check the table's D call, TRBD1. TRBV21-1 is designated a pseudogene. The CDR3 is 20 residues long. The CDR3 here is CASSKGGQVLLDADNYGYTF. The CDR3 nucleotides read TGTGCCAGCAGCAAAGGGGGACAGGTGCTTCTGGACGCAGATAACTATGGCTACACCTTC.

CDR3 region: CASSKDGRAGERPQETQYF. CDR3 nucleotide sequence: TGTGCCAGCAGCAAAGACGGTAGGGCGGGAGAAAGGCCCCAAGAGACCCAGTACTTC. The V call is TRBV21-1, the J call TRBJ2-5; no DNA check was done on the table's D call, TRBD2. TRBV21-1 is a known pseudogene. This CDR3 is 19 amino acids long.

This clone came up once. The chain employs TRBV5-6 and TRBJ2-7; the match to TRBD1 covers 9 bases. The CDR3 spans 14 residues. After removal of 5 bases from V and 3 bases from J, the junction contained 6 bases not matched to a gene. CDR1 is SGHDT and CDR2 is YYEEEE in the germline V gene. The CDR3 DNA sequence: TGTGCCAGCAGTCCCGGGACAGGGATCTACGAGCAGTACTTC. Translating gives CASSPGTGIYEQYF.